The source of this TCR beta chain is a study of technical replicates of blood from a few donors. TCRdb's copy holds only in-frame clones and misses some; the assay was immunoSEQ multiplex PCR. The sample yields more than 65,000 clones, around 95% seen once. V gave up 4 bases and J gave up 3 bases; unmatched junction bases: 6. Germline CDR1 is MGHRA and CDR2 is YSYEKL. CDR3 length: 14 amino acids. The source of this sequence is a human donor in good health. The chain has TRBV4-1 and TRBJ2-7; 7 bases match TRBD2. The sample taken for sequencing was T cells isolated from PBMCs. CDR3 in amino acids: CASSPGLAVYEQYF. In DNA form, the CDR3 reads TGCGCCAGCAGCCCTGGCCTAGCGGTCTACGAGCAGTACTTC.